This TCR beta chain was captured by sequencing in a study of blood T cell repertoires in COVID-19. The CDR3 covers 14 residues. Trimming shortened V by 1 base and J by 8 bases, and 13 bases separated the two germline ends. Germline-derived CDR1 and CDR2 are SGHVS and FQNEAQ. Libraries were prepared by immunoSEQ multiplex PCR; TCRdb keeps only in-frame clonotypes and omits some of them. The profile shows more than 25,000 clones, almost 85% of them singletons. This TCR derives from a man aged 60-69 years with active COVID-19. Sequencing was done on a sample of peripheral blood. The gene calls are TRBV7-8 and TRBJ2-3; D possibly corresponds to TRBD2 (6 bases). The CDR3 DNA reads TGTGCCAGCAGCTTAGTCACTAGCTATATTACGCAGTATTTT. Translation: CASSLVTSYITQYF.